This TCR beta chain was found in a study of Ad26.COV2.S vaccination and SARS-CoV-2 variants (dated by TCRdb to the early 2020s). Regarding the research as a whole: Donors in the vaccine arm were drawn from COV1001, a phase I-IIa trial of Ad26.COV2.S in healthy adults that was multicentre, randomized, double-blind and placebo-controlled. A total of around 32 samples were included in the TCR-sequenced set, comprising approximately 20 Ad26.COV2.S vaccine recipients, 5 placebo recipients and 8 SARS-CoV-2 convalescent individuals. Dosing of Ad26.COV2.S was intramuscular, at either 5x10^10 or 1x10^11 viral particles, delivered as one shot or as two shots spaced 56 days apart. Throughout the experiments and outcome assessment, investigators stayed blinded to trial group allocation. TCRbeta repertoire sequencing served as the tool for gauging how specific and how broad the SARS-CoV-2-reactive T cell receptors were following Ad26.COV2.S vaccination. Trial participants were randomized into five groups of five: low-dose or high-dose Ad26.COV2.S given once or twice, or placebo on both occasions.

The immunoSEQ Assay was used to sequence TCRbeta CDR3 regions. After extraction, genomic DNA underwent amplification by bias-controlled multiplex PCR, followed by high-throughput sequencing. Regarding the original processing steps: Collapsing and filtering of sequences were performed to quantify the absolute abundance of each unique TCRbeta CDR3 region. Usable DNA was measured by amplifying reference genes present in all nucleated cells, and TCRbeta template counts were normalized to that usable DNA to estimate T cell fraction. Repertoire TCRs were annotated as SARS-CoV-2-specific when V gene, CDR3 amino acid sequence and J gene were exactly matched to a known reactive TCR set. MIRA supplied the reference SARS-CoV-2 TCR set, which was filtered for enrichment in COVID-19-positive ImmuneCODE repertoires so that public or cross-reactive TCRs were removed. Using the MIRA antigens, annotated TCRs were further analysed by specific ORF or by position within an ORF. Breadth was defined as annotated unique rearrangements over total unique productive rearrangements; depth was the summed frequency of those rearrangements. Two-sided Wilcoxon rank-sum tests were used to compare TCR breadth between groups. Drawn from immuneACCESS, this table holds only the in-frame rearrangements with V and J called that TCRdb kept. Clones are partly lost; checked studies trace under half to an unresolved V gene and leave the rest unexplained. Clone size and the V and J calls come from that table; the DNA yielded D and trimming. The sample records some 390,000 clones, approximately 91% of which are singletons. Approximately 1.9% of the sample goes to the ten largest clones.

According to the study, the label for this sample's treatment or condition signals: around 19 received Ad26.COV2.S at low or high dose, single or two shots; 5 received placebo; per-sample allocation not given. For vaccine and placebo recipients, repertoires were sequenced using samples collected on day 63 after the first injection. In Cohort 1b, 20 to 25 adults aged 18-55 years were enrolled at a single site in Boston, USA, between 29 July and 7 August 2020. As a vaccine, Ad26.COV2.S was a replication-incompetent adenovirus type 26 vector that expressed a prefusion-stabilized SARS-CoV-2 spike protein derived from the original Wuhan strain. To note about this clone: Its antigen is not yet known. The record has no base qualities; no much larger clone is one base away. The same CDR3 arises from other DNA sequences in this sample as well.

What the study reported, not specific to this receptor: Vaccine and placebo recipients had comparable non-spike TCR breadth, which fits with the vaccine containing only spike. Ad26.COV2.S recipients had higher spike-specific TCR breadth than placebo recipients (P = 0.0014). It was noted by the authors that total T cell responses may have been underestimated by the TCR breadth and depth analyses. After vaccination, spike-specific CD8+ and CD4+ T cell responses were reported to show substantial breadth. The study lacked the statistical power to compare responses across vaccine doses or regimens.

Reading the germline V gene (reference sequence) gives CDR1 LGHDT and CDR2 YNNKEL. The germline ends are 10 bases apart after V is trimmed by 4 bases and J by 5 bases. The CDR3 numbers 13 residues from cysteine through phenylalanine. Solely the CDR3 DNA is kept, with 39 bases framed from the first base. Sequenced here: peripheral blood, sampled in a trial of Ad26.COV2.S vaccine versus placebo. The origin of this receptor is a person between 18 and 59 years old who received the Ad26.COV2.S COVID-19 vaccine or a placebo. The chain links TRBV3-1 (or the pseudogene TRBV3-2) with TRBJ2-3, with the D gene not clear enough to name. In nucleotides, the sequence is TGTGCCAGCAGCCCCTCACGCCGAGATACGCAGTATTTT. Its product reads: CASSPSRRDTQYF.